The 2 T cell receptor beta chains given below trace back to one sample, sequenced in a study of cytomegalovirus exposure and HLA in healthy donors. TCRdb's copy holds only in-frame clones and misses some; the assay was immunoSEQ multiplex PCR. The repertoire holds about 73,000 clones, 70% to 90% seen once, with roughly 3.8% in the top ten. Source material: PBMCs. These receptors were taken from a woman between 18 and 29 years old in good health and CMV-seropositive.

This chain uses TRBV28 with TRBJ2-7, with 11 bases identical to TRBD1. The germline CDR1 and CDR2 sequences are MDHEN and SYDVKM. The CDR3 has 14 residues. The V segment lost 3 bases and the J segment 4 bases; nucleotides outside the gene matches: 2. The DNA of the CDR3 is TGTGCCAGCAGTTTGGACAGGGGGCCTTACGAGCAGTACTTC. Encoded protein: CASSLDRGPYEQYF.

The rearrangement uses TRBV28 and TRBJ2-5, with D tentatively TRBD2 (5 bases). The germline CDR1 and CDR2 sequences are MDHEN and SYDVKM. The CDR3 sequence is 16 residues long. V lost 6 bases to trimming and J lost 5 bases, with 22 bases between them. The CDR3 sequence is CASSSQREGRRETQYF. The CDR3 bases are TGTGCCAGCAGCTCCCAACGGGAAGGTCGGCGGGAGACCCAGTACTTC.